This TCR beta chain was captured by sequencing in a study of blood T cells in healthy people across ages. This CDR3 spans 13 amino acids. The V segment lost 8 bases and the J segment 8 bases; nucleotides outside the gene matches: 8. CDR1 is WSHSY, CDR2 SAAADI, per germline. Sample-barcoded 5' priming and a J-beta primer mix drove a second PCR of 7 to 11 cycles. One entry per CDR3 protein results from TCRdb running MiXCR on the 5' RACE reads. The repertoire consists of 1.5 million to 2 million distinct CDR3 sequences, with about 35% occurring once and the leading ten covering 11%. This clonotype was counted only a few times.

Specimen: blood. This clonotype was sampled from a woman under 40 in good health. The rearrangement links TRBV10-2 to TRBJ2-1; the match to TRBD1 covers 8 bases. This CDR3 reads CASRDRSLDEQFF. CDR3 bases: TGCGCCAGCCGGGACAGGTCTCTTGATGAGCAGTTCTTC.